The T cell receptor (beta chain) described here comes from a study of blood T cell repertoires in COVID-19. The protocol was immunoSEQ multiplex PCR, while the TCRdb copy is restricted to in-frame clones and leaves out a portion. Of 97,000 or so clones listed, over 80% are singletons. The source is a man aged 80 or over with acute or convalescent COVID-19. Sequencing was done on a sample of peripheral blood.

The CDR3, as DNA: TGTGCCTGCTTGGCAGGGCTCTATGGCTACACCTTC. This translates into CACLAGLYGYTF. The V gene is TRBV30, the J gene TRBJ1-2; D might be TRBD1 (5 bases). CDR1 is GTSNPN, CDR2 SVGIG, per germline (reference sequence). The ends were cut back, 6 bases at V and 4 bases at J, with 12 bases in the middle. This CDR3 is 12 amino acids long.